This TCR beta chain was obtained from a study of patients and donors after allogeneic stem cell transplantation (dated by TCRdb to 2020 to 2022). From the cysteine up to the phenylalanine, the CDR3 has a length of 16 residues. The CDR3 DNA has 48 bases and is translated from base 1. V gives up 0 bases and J gives up 4 bases, and the segment between their germline ends measures 13 bases. The germline V gene provides CDR1 SGHTA and CDR2 FQGTGA. Receptor libraries were prepared by RT-PCR. The instrument was a NextSeq 550. Clones were called with MiXCR by TCRdb after fastp trimmed the public reads at Q25, and only in-frame beta chains were retained. Each entry is one CDR3 protein sequence, shown with its most common DNA and genes. This sample has roughly 940,000 distinct CDR3 sequences in its table, and about a sixth of those were observed once. The biggest ten clones account for roughly 6% of the sample.

About this clonotype: The clone's antigen remains unknown. No much larger clone exists at a distance of one base, and base qualities are not known.

This TCR was sampled from a human donor who was either an allogeneic HSCT recipient or a stem cell or donor lymphocyte infusion donor (not recorded which). It is not recorded whose cells these are; they may come from a transplant donor. The rearranged segments are TRBV7-3 and TRBJ1-3; matching of 5 bases hints at TRBD1 as the D gene. The sequenced sample consisted of blood, either unsorted or a sorted T cell fraction (not recorded which). The CDR3 sequence is CASSLTRTLGGNTIYF. The nucleotide sequence reads as follows: TGTGCCAGCAGCTTAACTCGGACACTTGGGGGAAACACCATATATTTT.